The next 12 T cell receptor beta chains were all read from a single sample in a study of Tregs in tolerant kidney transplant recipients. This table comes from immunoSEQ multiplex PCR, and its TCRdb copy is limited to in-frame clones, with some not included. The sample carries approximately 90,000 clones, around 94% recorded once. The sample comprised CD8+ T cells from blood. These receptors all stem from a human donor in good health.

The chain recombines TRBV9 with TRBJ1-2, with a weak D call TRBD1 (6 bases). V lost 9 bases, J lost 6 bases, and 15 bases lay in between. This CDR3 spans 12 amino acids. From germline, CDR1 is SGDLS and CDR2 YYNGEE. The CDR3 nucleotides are TGTGCCACCACGGACAGATTCCATGGCTACACCTTC. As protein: CATTDRFHGYTF.

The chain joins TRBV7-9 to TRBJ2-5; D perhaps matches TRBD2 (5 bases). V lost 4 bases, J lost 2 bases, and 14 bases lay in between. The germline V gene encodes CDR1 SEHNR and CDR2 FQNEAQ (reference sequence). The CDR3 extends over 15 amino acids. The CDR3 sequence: CASSWSGSSQETQYF. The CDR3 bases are TGTGCCAGCAGCTGGTCGGGGTCCTCTCAAGAGACCCAGTACTTC.

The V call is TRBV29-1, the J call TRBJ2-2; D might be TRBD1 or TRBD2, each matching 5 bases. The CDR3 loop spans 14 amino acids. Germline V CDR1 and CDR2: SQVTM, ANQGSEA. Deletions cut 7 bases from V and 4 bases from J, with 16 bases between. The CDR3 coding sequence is TGCAGCGCTGGGACGGCCCGGGGCACCGGGGAGCTGTTTTTT. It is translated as CSAGTARGTGELFF.

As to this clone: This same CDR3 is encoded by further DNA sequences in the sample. The CDR3 DNA reads as TGTGCCAGCAGTCCCCTCGGCTACGAGCAGTACTTC. It yields the protein CASSPLGYEQYF. V and J are TRBV27 and TRBJ2-7, with D uncertain. Trimming took off 5 bases at V and 3 bases at J, with 8 bases between the two ends. Germline CDR1 MNHEY, CDR2 SMNVEV (reference sequence). The CDR3 totals 12 residues.

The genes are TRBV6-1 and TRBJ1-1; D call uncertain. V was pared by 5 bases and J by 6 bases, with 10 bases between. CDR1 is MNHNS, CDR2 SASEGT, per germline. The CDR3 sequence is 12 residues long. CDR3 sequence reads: CASSRPMAEAFF. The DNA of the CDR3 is TGTGCCAGCAGTAGACCCATGGCTGAAGCTTTCTTT.

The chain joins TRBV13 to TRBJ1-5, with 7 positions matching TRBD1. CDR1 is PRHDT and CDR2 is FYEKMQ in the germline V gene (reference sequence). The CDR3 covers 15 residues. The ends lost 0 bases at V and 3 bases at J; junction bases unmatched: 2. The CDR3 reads CASSLGDRLNQPQHF. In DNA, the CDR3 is TGTGCCAGCAGCTTAGGGGACAGGCTCAATCAGCCCCAGCATTTT. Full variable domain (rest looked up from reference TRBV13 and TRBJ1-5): AAGVIQSPRHLIKEKRETATLKCYPIPRHDTVYWYQQGPGQDPQFLISFYEKMQSDKGSIPDRFSAQQFSDYHSELNMSSLELGDSALYFCASSLGDRLNQPQHFGDGTRLSIL.

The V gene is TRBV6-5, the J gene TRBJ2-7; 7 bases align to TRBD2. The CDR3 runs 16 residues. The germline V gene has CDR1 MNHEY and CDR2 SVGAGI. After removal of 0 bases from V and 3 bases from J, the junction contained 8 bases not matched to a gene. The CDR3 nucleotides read TGTGCCAGCAGTTACTCCGTTGGGGAGCGGGACTACGAGCAGTACTTC. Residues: CASSYSVGERDYEQYF.

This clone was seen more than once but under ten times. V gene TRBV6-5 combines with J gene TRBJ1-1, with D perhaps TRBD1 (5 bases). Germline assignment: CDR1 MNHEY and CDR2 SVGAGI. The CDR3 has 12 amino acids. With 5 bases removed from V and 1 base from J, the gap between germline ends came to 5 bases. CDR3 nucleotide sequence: TGTGCCAGCAGTACAGGGAACACTGAAGCTTTCTTT. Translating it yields CASSTGNTEAFF.

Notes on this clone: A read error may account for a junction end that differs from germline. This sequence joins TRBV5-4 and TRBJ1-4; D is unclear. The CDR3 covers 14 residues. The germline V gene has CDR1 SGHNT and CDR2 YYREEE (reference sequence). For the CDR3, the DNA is TGTGCCAGCAGCCCGGCGGCAGGCACAATGAAAAGGGTTTTT. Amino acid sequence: CASSPAAGTMKRVF.

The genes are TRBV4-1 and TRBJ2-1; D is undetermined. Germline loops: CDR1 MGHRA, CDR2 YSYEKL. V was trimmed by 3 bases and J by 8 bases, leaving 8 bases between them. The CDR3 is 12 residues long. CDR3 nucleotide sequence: TGCGCCAGCAGCCAGAACGTCGATGAGCAGTTCTTC. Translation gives CASSQNVDEQFF.

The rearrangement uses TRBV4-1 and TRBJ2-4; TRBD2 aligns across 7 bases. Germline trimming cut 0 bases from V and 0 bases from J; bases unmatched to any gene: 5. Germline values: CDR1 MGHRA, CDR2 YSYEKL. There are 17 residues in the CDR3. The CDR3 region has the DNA TGCGCCAGCAGCCAAGATGATAGCGGGCTAGCCAAAAACATTCAGTACTTC. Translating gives CASSQDDSGLAKNIQYF.

The CDR3 sequence is CASSEGGGGYEQYF. The DNA of the CDR3 is TGTGCCAGCAGTGAGGGGGGAGGGGGCTACGAGCAGTACTTC. This chain joins TRBV2 and TRBJ2-7; D is perhaps TRBD2 (7 bases). V gave up 3 bases and J gave up 3 bases, with 12 bases separating them. CDR1 is SNHLY, CDR2 FYNNEI, per germline. The CDR3 consists of 14 residues.